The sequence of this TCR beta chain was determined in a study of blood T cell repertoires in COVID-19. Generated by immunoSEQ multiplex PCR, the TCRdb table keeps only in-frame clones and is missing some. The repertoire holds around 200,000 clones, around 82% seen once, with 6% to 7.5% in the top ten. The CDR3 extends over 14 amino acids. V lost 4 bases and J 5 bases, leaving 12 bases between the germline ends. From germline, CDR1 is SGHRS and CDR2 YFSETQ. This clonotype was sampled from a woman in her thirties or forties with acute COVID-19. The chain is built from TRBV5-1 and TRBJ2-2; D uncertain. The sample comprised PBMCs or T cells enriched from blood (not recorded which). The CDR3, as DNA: TGCGCCAGCAGCCCTACCCTTCTAACCGGGGAGCTGTTTTTT. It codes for CASSPTLLTGELFF.